The 32 T cell receptor beta chains given below trace back to one sample, sequenced in a study of cytomegalovirus exposure and HLA in healthy donors. Researchers ran the PCR with 60 Vbeta and 13 Jbeta primers. Clones were read by immunoSEQ multiplex PCR, and TCRdb kept only the in-frame ones, dropping some. The sample comprises roughly 150,000 clones, almost 75% of which are singletons, and 4.5% to 5.5% rests with the top ten. The sample taken for sequencing was PBMCs. The receptors come from a woman aged 18-35 years in good health and CMV-seropositive.

The chain recombines TRBV6-4 with TRBJ2-2, with 7 bases identical to TRBD1. The CDR3 has 17 residues. V trimming: 7 bases; J trimming: 0 bases; junction bases outside the gene matches: 11. Germline assignment: CDR1 MRHNA and CDR2 SNTAGT. The CDR3 here is CASKLGQKTPNTGELFF. The CDR3 DNA reads as TGTGCCAGCAAATTGGGACAGAAAACACCGAACACCGGGGAGCTGTTTTTT.

V gene TRBV14 combines with J gene TRBJ1-2; 9 positions match TRBD1. Germline lookup yields CDR1 SGHDN and CDR2 FVKESK. Losses at the gene ends were 4 bases for V and 6 bases for J; bases not matched to a gene: 9. The CDR3 is 15 amino acids. Written as DNA, the CDR3 is TGTGCCAGCAGCCCGCCCGGGACAGGGAGGGATGGCTACACCTTC. It codes for CASSPPGTGRDGYTF.

This clone came up once. CDR3 in amino acids: CASSLWHAGQGAGGYTF. DNA of the CDR3: TGTGCCAGCAGTTTATGGCATGCGGGACAGGGGGCGGGTGGCTACACCTTC. The J gene is TRBJ1-2, the V gene TRBV28; 12 bases agree with TRBD1. The CDR3 has 17 amino acids. Germline loops: CDR1 MDHEN, CDR2 SYDVKM. V dropped 0 bases and J dropped 7; count of bases not matched to a gene: 9.

The CDR3 protein is CASSSDRGAYEQYF. CDR3 DNA sequence: TGTGCCAGCAGCTCCGACAGGGGGGCCTACGAGCAGTACTTC. V is TRBV6-1 and J is TRBJ2-7, with 9 bases identical to TRBD1. Germline CDR1 is MNHNS and CDR2 is SASEGT. Trimming at V came to 6 bases and at J to 2 bases, leaving 5 bases not matched to a gene. This CDR3 has 14 amino acids.

This clone showed up just a few times. J is TRBJ1-1 and V is TRBV14; D gene ambiguous. CDR3 length equals 14 residues. The V end was cut by 1 base, the J end by 3 bases, with 9 bases between. Per germline, CDR1 SGHDN and CDR2 FVKESK. The CDR3 sequence is CASSQGPGYTEAFF. CDR3 coding DNA: TGTGCCAGCAGCCAAGGTCCGGGTTACACTGAAGCTTTCTTT.

The chain recombines TRBV18 with TRBJ1-1; D is undetermined. The germline V gene encodes CDR1 KGHSH and CDR2 LQKENI. The CDR3 has 15 amino acids. Trimming took 3 bases from V and 0 from J, leaving 11 bases between them. The chain's CDR3 is CASSPLQFVNTEAFF. DNA of the CDR3: TGTGCCAGCTCACCTCTACAGTTCGTGAACACTGAAGCTTTCTTT.

This clone was counted once. The CDR3 sequence is CASTPTSMDEQFF. The CDR3 bases are TGTGCCAGCACTCCTACTAGTATGGATGAGCAGTTCTTC. The chain couples TRBV28 to TRBJ2-1; D is perhaps TRBD2 (5 bases). The CDR3 sequence is 13 residues long. Germline-derived CDR1 and CDR2 are MDHEN and SYDVKM. V was trimmed by 7 bases and J by 8 bases, leaving 15 bases between them.

This clone was counted once. The V gene is TRBV2, the J gene TRBJ2-7; tentative D call: TRBD2 (6 bases). From germline, CDR1 is SNHLY and CDR2 FYNNEI. The CDR3 extends over 15 amino acids. Trimming left V 0 bases short and J 9 bases short, with 18 bases between. In DNA, the CDR3 is TGTGCCAGCAGTGAAGCCGGGACTGAAGCGTCTCGGCAGTACTTC. It encodes CASSEAGTEASRQYF.

The gene calls are TRBV27 and TRBJ1-2; TRBD1 aligns across 7 bases. This CDR3 has 17 amino acids. J was trimmed by 3 bases and V by 0 bases; bases with no gene match: 10. The germline V gene encodes CDR1 MNHEY and CDR2 SMNVEV (reference sequence). CDR3 nucleotide sequence: TGTGCCAGCAGTTTATCAGGGGGCCATTTGATTGACTATGGCTACACCTTC. Amino acid sequence: CASSLSGGHLIDYGYTF.

This clone was found once. The CDR3 sequence is CAWSVPTGGGETQYF. The DNA of the CDR3 is TGTGCCTGGAGTGTACCCACAGGGGGAGGGGAGACCCAGTACTTC. The chain combines TRBV30 with TRBJ2-5; a weak D match, TRBD1 (8 bases). With 0 bases removed from V and 5 bases from J, the gap between germline ends came to 16 bases. The CDR3 totals 15 residues. The germline gives CDR1 GTSNPN, CDR2 SVGIG (reference sequence). Complete variable domain (other parts from reference TRBV30 and TRBJ2-5): SQTIHQWPATLVQPVGSPLSLECTVEGTSNPNLYWYRQAAGRGLQLLFYSVGIGQISSEVPQNLSASRPQDRQFILSSKKLLLSDSGFYLCAWSVPTGGGETQYFGPGTRLLVL.

This clone was observed a handful of times. In DNA form, the CDR3 reads TGTGCCAGCAGCCCCAGGGGGCGCGGAGAGACCCAGTACTTC. Translation gives CASSPRGRGETQYF. The genes are TRBV7-2 and TRBJ2-5, with 8 positions matching TRBD1. V gave up 5 bases and J gave up 4 bases; unmatched junction bases: 6. CDR3 length: 14 residues. Germline CDR1 reads SGHTA; CDR2 reads FQGNSA.

This clone appeared a few times. The CDR3 DNA follows: TGTGCCAGCAGCTTAGTTCGGAGAAGGGAGACCCAGTACTTC. Encoded protein: CASSLVRRRETQYF. The chain joins TRBV7-2 to TRBJ2-5; D uncertain. The germline CDR1 and CDR2 sequences are SGHTA and FQGNSA. The CDR3 spans 14 residues. Deletions cut 1 base from V and 5 bases from J, with 11 bases between. Variable domain in full (rest from reference TRBV7-2 and TRBJ2-5): GAGVSQSPSNKVTEKGKDVELRCDPISGHTALYWYRQSLGQGLEFLIYFQGNSAPDKSGLPSDRFSAERTGGSVSTLTIQRTQQEDSAVYLCASSLVRRRETQYFGPGTRLLVL.

The chain links TRBV7-2 to TRBJ2-1, with TRBD2 matching over 15 bases. The V and J ends lost 5 bases and 6 bases, in that order; junction bases with no gene match: 2. Germline V gene lookup returns CDR1 SGHTA and CDR2 FQGNSA. The CDR3 totals 15 residues. The CDR3 spells CASSQGLAGGNEQFF. The CDR3 region has the DNA TGTGCCAGCAGCCAGGGACTAGCGGGGGGCAATGAGCAGTTCTTC.

The chain links TRBV5-1 to TRBJ2-7; 12 bases map to TRBD1. The CDR3 sequence is 15 residues long. CDR1 SGHRS and CDR2 YFSETQ come from the germline V gene. V shed 7 bases and J 5 bases; nucleotides not matched to a gene: 10. The CDR3 region is CASRRTGTGGNEQYF. CDR3 in DNA: TGCGCCAGCCGTAGAACCGGGACAGGGGGCAACGAGCAGTACTTC.

V and J are TRBV11-2 and TRBJ1-6; tentative D call: TRBD1 (5 bases). The CDR3 sequence is 13 residues long. CDR1 is SGHAT, CDR2 FQNNGV, per germline. Trimming removed 2 bases from V and 8 bases from J, with 7 bases in between. In DNA, the CDR3 is TGTGCCAGCAGCTTACCGACAGATTCACCCCTCCACTTT. Its protein product is CASSLPTDSPLHF.

The genes are TRBV30 and TRBJ2-1; D is possibly TRBD2 (5 bases). Per the germline V gene, CDR1 is GTSNPN and CDR2 is SVGIG (reference sequence). The germline V and J ends were trimmed by 3 bases and 8 bases, with 14 bases remaining between them. This CDR3 has 13 residues. The CDR3 DNA reads TGTGCCTGGAGACCGGGGTTTCAGGATGAGCAGTTCTTC. Translation gives CAWRPGFQDEQFF.

This clone has a single count. The chain is built from TRBV14 and TRBJ2-7, with D possibly matching TRBD1 (6 bases). The CDR3 has 13 amino acids. The germline CDR1 and CDR2 sequences are SGHDN and FVKESK. Trimming took off 6 bases at V and 7 bases at J, with 16 bases between the two ends. This CDR3 reads CASRKTGVGEQYF. CDR3 DNA sequence: TGTGCCAGCAGGAAGACAGGTGTGGGGGAGCAGTACTTC.

The rearrangement uses TRBV7-2 and TRBJ1-2; D is perhaps TRBD1 (5 bases). Trimming left V 1 base short and J 4 bases short, with 10 bases between. Germline CDR1 is SGHTA and CDR2 is FQGNSA. The CDR3 consists of 14 residues. The CDR3 DNA follows: TGTGCCAGCAGCTTAGACCAGGGTATCTATGGCTACACCTTC. Translation: CASSLDQGIYGYTF.

The chain recombines TRBV11-2 with TRBJ2-7; 7 bases fit TRBD1. J lost 2 bases, V lost 6 bases, and 7 bases had no gene match. Germline V gene lookup returns CDR1 SGHAT and CDR2 FQNNGV. The CDR3 is 14 residues long. CDR3 amino acids: CASRYWQGAYEQYF. The CDR3 DNA reads TGTGCCAGCAGGTATTGGCAGGGGGCCTACGAGCAGTACTTC.

The chain carries TRBV4-1 and TRBJ2-1, with 8 bases fitting TRBD2. J gave up 0 bases and V 6 bases, and 13 bases lay outside the gene matches. This CDR3 comprises 18 residues. Germline CDR1 is MGHRA and CDR2 is YSYEKL. CDR3: CASRGLGGGNSSYNEQFF. CDR3 sequence (DNA): TGCGCCAGCAGGGGATTGGGCGGGGGGAATAGCTCCTACAATGAGCAGTTCTTC.

The chain uses TRBV6-5 and TRBJ1-4, with TRBD1 matching 7 bases. The J segment lost 8 bases and the V segment lost 6 bases, leaving 6 bases of the junction unmatched. CDR3 length equals 13 residues. Germline-derived CDR1 and CDR2 are MNHEY and SVGAGI. The CDR3 nucleotides read TGTGCCAGCAGGAGGGGGCGCGGGGAAAAACTGTTTTTT. It yields the protein CASRRGRGEKLFF.

This clone was seen just once. The genes are TRBV5-4 and TRBJ1-2; 9 bases agree with TRBD1. The ends lost 5 bases at V and 5 bases at J; junction bases unmatched: 7. In germline, CDR1 is SGHNT, CDR2 YYREEE (reference sequence). This CDR3 spans 14 amino acids. The CDR3 DNA follows: TGTGCCAGCAGTCCTCAGACAGGGGGGTATGGCTACACCTTC. It codes for CASSPQTGGYGYTF.

The chain uses TRBV6-5 and TRBJ1-6, with D possibly being TRBD1 (6 bases). V lost 8 bases and J lost 7, with 18 bases in between. The CDR3 totals 15 residues. Germline loops: CDR1 MNHEY, CDR2 SVGAGI. CDR3 protein: CASGTRYRENSPLHF. CDR3 coding DNA: TGTGCCAGCGGAACGCGCTACAGGGAGAATTCACCCCTCCACTTT.

This sequence joins TRBV2 and TRBJ2-6, with 8 bases identical to TRBD1. CDR1 is SNHLY, CDR2 FYNNEI, per germline. CDR3 length: 15 residues. V lost 6 bases, J lost 2 bases, and 3 bases stayed unmatched. CDR3 nucleotide sequence: TGTGCCAGCAGCAAACAGGGGGCTGGGGCCAACGTCCTGACTTTC. Residues: CASSKQGAGANVLTF.

The CDR3 loop reads CASSHTGGRQNTEAFF. The CDR3 region has the DNA TGCGCCAGCAGTCATACAGGGGGCCGACAGAACACTGAAGCTTTCTTT. The chain combines TRBV5-1 with TRBJ1-1; 9 nucleotides align to TRBD1. With V trimmed by 5 bases and J by 1 base, 9 bases remained unmatched. The germline gives CDR1 SGHRS, CDR2 YFSETQ. There are 16 residues in the CDR3.

The chain links TRBV5-1 to TRBJ2-7; 12 nucleotides agree with TRBD1. This CDR3 is 16 amino acids long. After removal of 3 bases from V and 6 bases from J, the junction contained 10 bases not matched to a gene. Germline loops: CDR1 SGHRS, CDR2 YFSETQ. Here the CDR3 reads CASSSYSGTGGCEQYF. The CDR3 DNA reads as TGCGCCAGCAGCTCCTACTCCGGGACAGGGGGCTGCGAGCAGTACTTC.

This clone has a handful of counts. V is TRBV5-8 and J is TRBJ2-7, with a tentative D call TRBD2 (5 bases). The CDR3 has 14 residues. The V end lost 2 bases, the J end lost 2 bases, and 11 bases lay between the germline ends. Per the germline V gene, CDR1 is SGHTS and CDR2 is YDEGEE. In DNA form, the CDR3 reads TGTGCCAGCAGCTTCCGGACTGGAACCTACGAGCAGTACTTC. Protein: CASSFRTGTYEQYF.

A single count supports this clone. Other DNA sequences in the same sample also yield this CDR3. The chain links TRBV27 to TRBJ2-5; 8 bases are a match to TRBD2. CDR1 and CDR2 from the germline V gene are MNHEY and SMNVEV (reference sequence). Trimming took 2 bases from V and 4 from J; bases not matched to a gene: 3. The CDR3 covers 14 residues. The CDR3 nucleotides are TGTGCCAGCAGTTTAACGGGGGGGCTAGAGACCCAGTACTTC. Translation gives CASSLTGGLETQYF.

V usage is TRBV28 and J usage is TRBJ1-1, with D unresolved. Germline CDR1 MDHEN, CDR2 SYDVKM. Trimming took 6 bases from V and 6 from J, leaving 11 bases between them. The CDR3 is 12 amino acids. The CDR3 is CASSQVAAEAFF. Written as DNA, the CDR3 is TGTGCCAGCAGCCAAGTGGCAGCTGAAGCTTTCTTT.

This clone has just a few counts. V gene TRBV7-3 combines with J gene TRBJ2-2; 12 nucleotides agree with TRBD2. CDR1 is SGHTA, CDR2 FQGTGA, per germline. The J segment lost 3 bases and the V segment lost 5 bases, leaving 16 bases of the junction unmatched. The CDR3 is made up of 20 amino acids. CDR3 coding DNA: TGTGCCAGCAGCGCGACCTGGCTAGCGGGGGGGGCTTACGACACCGGGGAGCTGTTTTTT. It yields the protein CASSATWLAGGAYDTGELFF.

This rearrangement joins TRBV10-3 to TRBJ1-2; D is possibly TRBD1 (6 bases). The length of the CDR3 is 15 residues. The V gene lost 7 bases and the J gene lost 8 bases, with 23 bases spanning the gap. CDR1 ENHRY and CDR2 SYGVKD come from the germline V gene. DNA for the CDR3: TGTGCCATCACCCCGGATCAGGGGTGGTCGGAAGGCTACACCTTC. It specifies CAITPDQGWSEGYTF.

This clone turned up a few times. The chain has TRBV18 and TRBJ2-7; 7 bases are shared with TRBD1. The V and J ends lost 3 bases and 6 bases, in that order; junction bases with no gene match: 2. Germline loops: CDR1 KGHSH, CDR2 LQKENI. The CDR3 is 12 residues long. The CDR3 nucleotides read TGTGCCAGCTCACCCACAGGGGCCGAGCAGTACTTC. This codes for CASSPTGAEQYF.